This TCR beta chain was retrieved from a study of OX40 agonist ivuxolimab in advanced cancers. General notes on the study: Ivuxolimab was an agonistic, fully human IgG2 monoclonal antibody directed against OX40 (CD134), a costimulatory receptor. Partial responses were achieved by three dose-escalation patients, of whom one had hepatocellular carcinoma and two had cutaneous melanoma. In the dose-escalation cohort, more than 80% of patients were male, and the mean age was approximately 60 years with a range of roughly 23 to 79. Patients were allowed to have had prior anti-PD-1, anti-PD-L1 or anti-CTLA-4 therapy, and 40% of the dose-escalation patients had previously received checkpoint inhibitors. Intravenous ivuxolimab was administered to patients every 2 weeks at six dose levels: 0.01, 0.1, 0.3, 1.5, 3 and 10 mg/kg. The paper describes the monotherapy dose-escalation part (N of about 50 patients) of the phase I trial of ivuxolimab. Peripheral TCRbeta sequencing was intended to test whether TCR sequence diversity was altered and clonal T-cell expansion was caused by ivuxolimab. Among the roughly 54 dose-escalation patients, 19 had hepatocellular carcinoma, around 15 melanoma, 9 renal cell carcinoma and 9 head and neck cancer. Paper-wide results and their limitations: Clonal expansion of both CD4+ and CD8+ blood T cells was observed from baseline to week 6 at doses 0.1 to 3.0 mg/kg. On average, CD8+ T cells showed more expanded clones than CD4+ T cells after ivuxolimab. The antigen specificity of the clonally expanded peripheral T cells was not determined. In the 0.1-3.0 mg/kg groups, partial responders had among the lowest normalized peripheral clonal expansion, particularly in CD8+ T cells. Low levels of normalized T-cell clonal expansion were also seen in some nonresponding patients.

Concerning this clone itself: Its antigen remains unidentified. One base away there is no much larger clone; base qualities are not given.

Patients with a history of autoimmune disease or receiving systemic immunosuppression were excluded from the trial. In every dose cohort, peripheral blood was drawn for TCR sequencing at baseline, cycle 4 day 1, and cycle 7 day 1. The samples were taken from a phase I, first-in-human, multicenter, open-label dose-escalation trial of ivuxolimab. Adults with locally advanced or metastatic melanoma, renal cell, hepatocellular, or head and neck squamous cell carcinoma were enrolled in the trial. Before TCR sequencing, CD4+ T cells and CD8+ T cells from peripheral blood were sorted into separate populations. Inclusive of the bounding cysteine and phenylalanine, the CDR3 is 15 residues long. The only DNA kept is the CDR3, 45 bases in frame from the first base. CDR1 LNHDA and CDR2 SQIVND were looked up in the germline V gene (reference sequence). V loses 10 bases, J loses 4 bases, and the germline ends lie 20 bases apart.

Genomic DNA was extracted from sorted cells for sequencing of the TCRbeta CDR3 region. TCRbeta CDR3 regions were sequenced using the immunoSEQ Assay. TCRdb holds this immuneACCESS table with in-frame rearrangements only. Some clones are missing; in checked studies, unresolved V genes explain under half, and the rest has no known cause. In this sample the table shows fewer than 80,000 clones, 80% to 90% of which occur a single time. In total, the top ten clones hold under 0.75% of the sample. The chain is made from TRBV19 and TRBJ2-1; perhaps TRBD2 is the D gene, with 6 bases matching. The source of this sequence is an adult with an advanced solid tumor such as melanoma, head and neck, liver or kidney cancer. Sequencing used CD4+ or CD8+ T cells sorted from blood, obtained in a trial of the OX40 agonist ivuxolimab. The CDR3 corresponds to CATRGGLATYNEQFF. The bases read TGTGCCACTCGGGGCGGGCTAGCGACTTACAATGAGCAGTTCTTC.